This T cell receptor beta chain emerged from a study of T cells after yellow fever vaccination. Whole-study results and caveats: By day 5 rather than day 15, the secondary response had peaked, though it was weaker. Re-detected after boosting: most primary clones, almost 97% of CD4 and 75% to 90% of CD8.

The length of the CDR3 is 14 residues. V lost 6 bases and J lost 5, with 14 bases in between. Germline CDR1 KGHSH, CDR2 LQKENI. 5'RACE template switching added a universal primer site and UMIs to TCR cDNA. In TCRdb, the 5' RACE reads were re-called with MiXCR into one record per CDR3 protein. Of roughly 400,000 distinct CDR3 sequences listed, around 20% were seen once; the top ten hold about a sixth. This clonotype was picked up a small number of times. Its antigen is undetermined. This clonotype was obtained from a man aged 18 to 29 who received the YFV17D yellow fever vaccine. The J gene is TRBJ1-3, the V gene TRBV18; weak D call: TRBD1 (5 bases). The input for sequencing was PBMCs, taken before the yellow fever booster vaccination. CDR3: CASSPGAGRNTIYF. In nucleotides, the CDR3 is TGTGCCAGCTCCCCGGGAGCAGGGCGAAACACCATATATTTT.